The T cell receptor beta chain described here comes from a study of graft-versus-host responses after intestinal transplantation. Study context: All of the recipients had induction that used anti-thymocyte globulin, then tacrolimus and steroids for roughly three years. Whole-study findings and limits: Some GvH clones appeared in ileal mucosa or blood before recipient bone marrow. Allografts of patients with graft-donor T cell macrochimerism showed high graft-versus-host to host-versus-graft clone ratios. Declines in HvG clones occurring early post-transplant were associated with peak circulating GvH clone levels.

Only in-frame clones appear in the TCRdb table, and some are missing; sequencing was by immunoSEQ multiplex PCR. This table has around 18,000 clones, around 90% appearing once. Remarks on this clone: No antigen is known for it.

V shed 0 bases, J shed 3 bases, and the junction held 9 bases outside the gene matches. Germline values: CDR1 SGHKS, CDR2 YYEKEE (reference sequence). The CDR3 spans 18 residues. The chain recombines TRBV5-5 with TRBJ2-3, with 11 bases identical to TRBD2. The receptor's source is a human patient who received an intestinal transplant, so some T cells may come from the graft donor. The starting material was PBMCs, obtained around 110 days after intestinal transplant. CDR3 protein: CASSLVSIAGGVTDTQYF. The CDR3 region has the DNA TGTGCCAGCAGCTTGGTTTCTATAGCGGGAGGGGTAACAGATACGCAGTATTTT.